The rows below give T cell receptor beta chains drawn from one sample of a study of vaccination and CD4 T cells after COVID-19. MiXCR, applied by TCRdb to the PCR reads, yields one record per CDR3 protein. Here the sample spans thousands of distinct CDR3 sequences, around two fifths being singletons. These TCRs are of unknown antigen specificity. Sequencing was performed on CD4+ T cells from blood, cultured in vitro. The receptor set was obtained from a human donor in good health. The CDR3 runs from the conserved cysteine through the conserved F or W. The D gene is left open where the match is weak. The size field is filled for only some rows; it gives once, few, many or a size class.

J,D,size,V,CDR3,DNA
TRBJ2-7,NA,NA,TRBV2,CASSEAPIFAAGNLYEQYF,TGTGCCAGCAGTGAAGCGCCAATCTTCGCGGCGGGCAACCTCTACGAGCAGTACTTC
TRBJ2-2,NA,once,TRBV15,CATSRAQGDTGELFF,TGTGCCACCAGCAGGGCGCAGGGAGATACCGGGGAGCTGTTTTTT
TRBJ2-1,TRBD1,NA,TRBV11-1,CASSQRRGRDPNEQFF,TGTGCCAGCAGCCAAAGAAGGGGGCGCGATCCCAATGAGCAGTTCTTC
TRBJ2-1,NA,few,TRBV6-1,CASKSSYNEQFF,TGTGCCAGCAAAAGCTCCTACAATGAGCAGTTCTTC
TRBJ2-5,NA,NA,TRBV21-1,CASSPTRGLETQYF,TGTGCCAGCAGTCCTACCAGGGGCCTGGAGACCCAGTACTTC
TRBJ1-1,NA,NA,TRBV6-5,CASSYGLAGEAFF,TGTGCCAGCAGTTACGGACTCGCTGGTGAAGCTTTCTTT
TRBJ1-2,NA,NA,TRBV6-4,CASTPRAGNYGYTF,TGTGCCAGCACCCCCCGGGCAGGCAACTATGGCTACACCTTC
TRBJ1-1,NA,NA,TRBV15,CATSRDRIGETFF,TGTGCCACCAGCAGAGATAGGATTGGGGAAACTTTCTTT
TRBJ1-1,NA,NA,TRBV11-2,CASSLDRGKAFF,TGTGCCAGCAGCTTAGATAGAGGGAAGGCTTTCTTT
TRBJ1-3,NA,NA,TRBV7-2,CASSLARGNTIYF,TGTGCCAGCAGCTTAGCGCGCGGAAACACCATATATTTT
TRBJ2-3,NA,few,TRBV6-1,CASSGTTSGDTQYF,TGTGCCAGCAGCGGGACAACCAGCGGAGATACGCAGTATTTT
TRBJ1-1,NA,NA,TRBV14,CASSHGQGTEAFF,TGTGCCAGCAGCCATGGCCAGGGGACTGAAGCTTTCTTT
TRBJ2-7,TRBD2,few,TRBV7-2,CASRQAGDFIRQYF,TGTGCCAGCAGGCAAGCGGGGGATTTTATCCGGCAGTACTTC
TRBJ2-7,TRBD1,NA,TRBV6-5,CASSYSGTGGYEQYF,TGTGCCAGCAGTTACTCAGGGACAGGGGGCTACGAGCAGTACTTC
TRBJ1-5,NA,few,TRBV2,CASSEESNQPQHF,TGTGCCAGCAGTGAAGAGTCTAATCAGCCCCAGCATTTT
TRBJ1-2,NA,NA,TRBV12-3/TRBV12-4,CASRDPSNYGYTF,TGTGCCAGCCGGGACCCGTCTAACTATGGCTACACCTTC
TRBJ1-5,NA,NA,TRBV2,CASSEALSDQPQHF,TGTGCCAGCAGTGAAGCGCTGAGTGATCAGCCCCAGCATTTT
TRBJ1-1,NA,few,TRBV27,CASSLSLDSNTEAFF,TGTGCCAGCAGTTTATCCCTAGACAGCAACACTGAAGCTTTCTTT
TRBJ2-5,TRBD1,NA,TRBV7-9,CAREYGTVQETQYF,TGTGCCAGGGAATACGGGACAGTTCAAGAGACCCAGTACTTC
TRBJ1-1,NA,NA,TRBV2,CASSSNLNTEAFF,TGTGCCAGCAGTTCAAACTTGAACACTGAAGCTTTCTTT
TRBJ1-2,NA,few,TRBV12-3/TRBV12-4,CASSWKLSYGYTF,TGTGCCAGCAGTTGGAAGTTAAGCTATGGCTACACCTTC
TRBJ1-2,NA,NA,TRBV18,CASSPPSSELYGYTF,TGTGCCAGCTCACCACCCTCTTCGGAGCTCTATGGCTACACCTTC
TRBJ2-2,TRBD2,NA,TRBV6-4,CASSDTKRGDHGELFF,TGTGCCAGCAGTGACACCAAGCGGGGGGATCACGGGGAGCTGTTTTTT
TRBJ1-6,NA,few,TRBV20-1,CSARFPDLNSPLHF,TGCAGTGCTAGATTTCCGGACCTAAATTCACCCCTCCACTTT
TRBJ2-3,NA,NA,TRBV6-1,CASTRGLADTQYF,TGTGCCAGCACTCGGGGTCTGGCAGATACGCAGTATTTT
TRBJ1-1,NA,NA,TRBV7-3,CASSLTPRGEAFF,TGTGCCAGCAGCTTAACCCCAAGGGGTGAAGCTTTCTTT
TRBJ1-6,NA,few,TRBV7-3,CATSGSISPLHF,TGTGCCACCTCCGGAAGCATTTCACCCCTCCACTTT
TRBJ2-3,TRBD1,NA,TRBV6-1,CASSEAGTGFTDTQYF,TGTGCCAGCAGTGAAGCGGGGACAGGGTTCACAGATACGCAGTATTTT
TRBJ2-1,NA,NA,TRBV5-3,CARSLVNEQFF,TGTGCCAGAAGCCTAGTAAATGAGCAGTTCTTC
TRBJ1-1,NA,few,TRBV6-1,CASRSLGGMNTEAFF,TGTGCCAGCAGGTCCCTCGGGGGGATGAACACTGAAGCTTTCTTT
TRBJ1-6,NA,NA,TRBV19,CASSMSTGTGGPPLHF,TGTGCCAGTAGTATGAGTACAGGAACGGGGGGCCCACCCCTCCACTTT
TRBJ1-1,NA,NA,TRBV7-9,CASRDSLNTEAFF,TGTGCCAGCAGGGACAGTTTGAACACTGAAGCTTTCTTT
TRBJ1-1,NA,NA,TRBV10-1,CASSMNRNTEAFF,TGCGCCAGCAGTATGAACAGGAACACTGAAGCTTTCTTT
TRBJ1-2,NA,NA,TRBV7-9,CASSSRGRVKTPNYGYTF,TGTGCCAGCAGCTCCCGGGGCAGGGTAAAGACTCCTAACTATGGCTACACCTTC
TRBJ1-1,NA,NA,TRBV11-2,CASSSWDTEAFF,TGTGCCAGCAGCTCGTGGGACACTGAAGCTTTCTTT
TRBJ1-1,NA,NA,TRBV28,CASTSSPGPKAFF,TGTGCCAGCACCTCATCCCCGGGTCCAAAAGCTTTCTTT
TRBJ1-1,NA,NA,TRBV19,CASSFSASAEAFF,TGTGCCAGTAGTTTCTCAGCCTCTGCCGAAGCTTTCTTT
TRBJ2-3,NA,once,TRBV7-3,CASSSGHSTDTQYF,TGTGCCAGCAGCTCCGGACATAGCACAGATACGCAGTATTTT
TRBJ2-2,NA,few,TRBV20-1,CSAREPRNTGELFF,TGCAGTGCTAGAGAACCAAGGAACACCGGGGAGCTGTTTTTT
TRBJ2-5,NA,few,TRBV12-3/TRBV12-4,CASSLGEKETQYF,TGTGCCAGCAGTTTGGGCGAGAAAGAGACCCAGTACTTC
TRBJ2-5,NA,NA,TRBV11-2,CASSFELTQETQYF,TGTGCCAGCAGCTTCGAACTCACTCAAGAGACCCAGTACTTC
TRBJ1-2,TRBD1,NA,TRBV19,CASRVQGANGYTF,TGTGCCAGTAGGGTTCAGGGGGCGAACGGCTACACCTTC
TRBJ2-5,NA,few,TRBV7-6,CASSSQVQETQYF,TGTGCCAGCAGCTCCCAGGTACAAGAGACCCAGTACTTC
TRBJ1-2,NA,few,TRBV6-5,CASSLVLPSF,TGTGCCAGCAGTTTAGTTTTACCATCATTC
TRBJ1-1,NA,NA,TRBV25-1,CASSFGGRNTEAFF,TGTGCCAGCAGTTTCGGGGGTCGGAACACTGAAGCTTTCTTT
TRBJ1-6,NA,NA,TRBV20-1,CSASPSKGSPLHF,TGCAGTGCTAGTCCATCAAAAGGTTCACCCCTCCACTTT
TRBJ2-7,NA,few,TRBV5-4,CASSDQIQGYEQYF,TGTGCCAGCAGCGACCAGATACAGGGCTACGAGCAGTACTTC
TRBJ2-3,NA,NA,TRBV11-1,CASSSSGGTYLTDTQYF,TGTGCCAGCAGCTCCTCTGGGGGGACTTACCTCACAGATACGCAGTATTTT
TRBJ2-7,NA,NA,TRBV10-1,CASSRGQTYEQYF,TGCGCCAGCAGCAGGGGCCAAACCTACGAGCAGTACTTC
TRBJ2-2,TRBD1,NA,TRBV7-6,CASSSQGAGGELFF,TGTGCCAGCAGCTCTCAGGGGGCGGGCGGGGAGCTGTTTTTT
TRBJ1-4,NA,NA,TRBV5-1,CASSLTENEKLFF,TGCGCCAGCAGCTTGACCGAAAATGAAAAACTGTTTTTT
TRBJ1-1,TRBD1,NA,TRBV6-1,CASTFGTAQTNTEAFF,TGTGCCAGCACTTTCGGGACAGCGCAAACGAACACTGAAGCTTTCTTT
TRBJ2-7,NA,NA,TRBV5-1,CASSEPRSYEQYF,TGCGCCAGCAGCGAACCCAGATCCTACGAGCAGTACTTC
TRBJ2-7,NA,NA,TRBV27,CASSLDWSSYEQYF,TGTGCCAGCAGCCTCGACTGGAGCTCCTACGAGCAGTACTTC
TRBJ2-2,NA,few,TRBV20-1,CSARRTGGNTGELFF,TGCAGTGCTAGGCGTACCGGGGGGAACACCGGGGAGCTGTTTTTT
TRBJ1-2,NA,NA,TRBV12-3/TRBV12-4,CASSLTVGGAVGYTF,TGTGCCAGCAGTTTAACTGTAGGGGGGGCGGTTGGCTACACCTTC
TRBJ2-7,NA,NA,TRBV5-1,CASSLSRPRYEQYF,TGCGCCAGCAGCTTGTCCCGCCCGCGGTACGAGCAGTACTTC
TRBJ2-3,NA,NA,TRBV19,CASRHTGSTDTQYF,TGTGCCAGTAGGCACACAGGGAGCACAGATACGCAGTATTTT
TRBJ1-1,NA,NA,TRBV2,CASSEDVGAEAFF,TGTGCCAGCAGTGAGGACGTAGGCGCTGAAGCTTTCTTT